This entry lists 20 T cell receptor beta chains sequenced from one sample in a study of blood T cell repertoires in COVID-19. Assay used: immunoSEQ multiplex PCR; TCRdb lists only in-frame clones, some missing. This table has about 70,000 clones, about four fifths appearing once. The sample taken for sequencing was peripheral blood. The source of these receptors is a woman aged 70-85 years with acute or convalescent COVID-19.

The chain links TRBV20-1 to TRBJ1-2, with TRBD1 matching 7 bases. The germline V gene has CDR1 DFQATT and CDR2 SNEGSKA (reference sequence). V gave up 3 bases and J gave up 4 bases; unmatched junction bases: 17. CDR3 length equals 17 residues. The CDR3 bases are TGCAGTGCTAGTACGTCGGCAGGGGGGCCAGGGGTCTATGGCTACACCTTC. Protein: CSASTSAGGPGVYGYTF.

V and J are TRBV4-1 and TRBJ1-5; 12 bases line up with TRBD1. Germline CDR1 MGHRA, CDR2 YSYEKL. The J segment lost 5 bases and the V segment lost 0 bases, leaving 5 bases of the junction unmatched. CDR3 length equals 17 residues. CDR3 loop: CASSQDGGQGAHQPQHF. CDR3 DNA: TGCGCCAGCAGCCAAGATGGGGGACAGGGGGCCCATCAGCCCCAGCATTTT.

This rearrangement joins TRBV21-1 to TRBJ1-1. TRBV21-1 is an annotated pseudogene. CDR3 length: 19 amino acids. The CDR3 is CASSSRGRQLPLRHGEAFF. CDR3 sequence (DNA): TGTGCCAGCAGCAGCCGCGGGAGACAGTTGCCCCTCCGACACGGTGAAGCTTTCTTT.

This clone was seen a few times. The chain links TRBV7-2 to TRBJ2-3, with TRBD2 matching over 9 bases. V lost 5 bases, J lost 3 bases, and 6 bases stayed unmatched. CDR3 length equals 15 residues. Germline loops: CDR1 SGHTA, CDR2 FQGNSA. The CDR3 spells CASSPGLASTDTQYF. CDR3 in DNA: TGTGCCAGCAGCCCCGGACTAGCGTCTACAGATACGCAGTATTTT.

At least ten counts were recorded for this clone. The genes are TRBV18 and TRBJ2-7; 8 bases line up with TRBD2. The CDR3 covers 14 residues. The V segment lost 4 bases and the J segment 4 bases; nucleotides outside the gene matches: 6. In germline, CDR1 is KGHSH, CDR2 LQKENI. The CDR3 region is CASSLAGSMYEQYF. The CDR3 nucleotides read TGTGCCAGCTCACTAGCGGGGAGTATGTACGAGCAGTACTTC.

The chain carries TRBV7-6 and TRBJ2-7, with TRBD1 identical over 7 bases. There are 15 residues in the CDR3. V lost 7 bases, J lost 5 bases, and 14 bases stayed unmatched. Germline values: CDR1 SGHVS, CDR2 FNYEAQ. In DNA, the CDR3 is TGTGCCAGCAACCCCTGGACAGGTTCCATGGACGAGCAGTACTTC. It translates to CASNPWTGSMDEQYF.

This clone was detected a few times. The genes are TRBV7-2 and TRBJ1-3, with TRBD1 identical over 7 bases. V was clipped by 2 bases and J by 2 bases; unmatched bases: 3. This CDR3 comprises 15 residues. The germline V gene encodes CDR1 SGHTA and CDR2 FQGNSA. The CDR3, as DNA: TGTGCCAGCAGCTTAAGACAGGGTGCTGGAAACACCATATATTTT. Its translation: CASSLRQGAGNTIYF. Filled out from reference TRBV7-2 and TRBJ1-3, the complete variable domain reads GAGVSQSPSNKVTEKGKDVELRCDPISGHTALYWYRQSLGQGLEFLIYFQGNSAPDKSGLPSDRFSAERTGGSVSTLTIQRTQQEDSAVYLCASSLRQGAGNTIYFGEGSWLTVV.

The CDR3, as DNA: TGCGCCAGCAGCTCACAGGAATACGAGCAGTACTTC. This codes for CASSSQEYEQYF. The genes are TRBV23-1 and TRBJ2-7, with D possibly being TRBD1 (5 bases). TRBV23-1 carries the ORF label, with uncertain function. The V end lost 6 bases, the J end lost 4 bases, and 10 bases lay between the germline ends. This CDR3 has 12 residues.

The chain joins TRBV3-1 (or the pseudogene TRBV3-2) to TRBJ2-2; D is perhaps TRBD1 (5 bases). CDR3 size: 13 residues. Germline V lookup: CDR1 LGHDT, CDR2 YNNKEL (reference sequence). V lost 1 base, J lost 8 bases, and 8 bases lay in between. The CDR3 nucleotides read TGTGCCAGCAGCCAAGGGGGCGCGGGGGAGCTGTTTTTT. It specifies CASSQGGAGELFF.

This clone was observed once. The chain links TRBV19 to TRBJ2-2; 8 bases agree with TRBD2. From germline, CDR1 is LNHDA and CDR2 SQIVND (reference sequence). V trimming: 5 bases; J trimming: 4 bases; junction bases outside the gene matches: 12. This CDR3 region has 17 residues. The CDR3 loop is CASSLQRGGPSTGELFF. DNA for the CDR3: TGTGCCAGTAGTCTTCAACGGGGGGGCCCGAGCACCGGGGAGCTGTTTTTT.

This clone ranks as medium-sized (0.01 to 0.1%). The chain recombines TRBV27 with TRBJ2-7; D is perhaps TRBD1 (6 bases). The CDR3 is 15 residues long. Trimming stripped 2 bases from V and 4 bases from J, with 15 bases between. Germline CDR1 reads MNHEY; CDR2 reads SMNVEV (reference sequence). The CDR3 DNA follows: TGTGCCAGCAGTTTAAACTTGGGGGCTATATACGAGCAGTACTTC. This gives the protein CASSLNLGAIYEQYF.

The chain employs TRBV5-1 and TRBJ2-3; 7 nucleotides align to TRBD1. J gave up 0 bases and V 1 base, and 11 bases lay outside the gene matches. Per germline, CDR1 SGHRS and CDR2 YFSETQ. The CDR3 extends over 18 amino acids. Here the CDR3 reads CASSLYRGLGSSTDTQYF. The CDR3, as DNA: TGCGCCAGCAGCTTGTATAGGGGGCTAGGTAGCAGCACAGATACGCAGTATTTT.

V gene TRBV24-1 combines with J gene TRBJ2-1, with D unclear. Trimming cost V 6 bases and J 6 bases, with 14 bases left between them. The germline gives CDR1 KGHDR, CDR2 SFDVKD. This CDR3 is 14 amino acids long. This chain's CDR3 is CATSPPTPPNEQFF. CDR3 nucleotide sequence: TGTGCCACCAGTCCCCCGACTCCTCCCAATGAGCAGTTCTTC.

The chain combines TRBV28 with TRBJ2-5, with D tentatively TRBD1 (6 bases). The CDR3 extends over 13 amino acids. The ends were cut back, 8 bases at V and 0 bases at J, with 10 bases in the middle. Germline V gene sequence: CDR1 MDHEN, CDR2 SYDVKM. The CDR3 is CASGGLNQETQYF. The CDR3 DNA sequence: TGTGCCAGCGGGGGCCTTAACCAAGAGACCCAGTACTTC.

The chain has TRBV5-8 and TRBJ2-6; 9 bases are shared with TRBD1. V lost 4 bases to trimming and J lost 0 bases; unmatched junction nucleotides: 5. The CDR3 sequence is 17 residues long. Germline V lookup: CDR1 SGHTS, CDR2 YDEGEE. The CDR3 DNA reads TGTGCCAGCAGCAGACAGGGGGGGGGCTCTGGGGCCAACGTCCTGACTTTC. Protein: CASSRQGGGSGANVLTF.

This clone was recorded a few times. The chain links TRBV9 to TRBJ1-1; TRBD1 matches at 7 bases. The J segment lost 2 bases and the V segment lost 4 bases, leaving 5 bases of the junction unmatched. Germline CDR1 SGDLS, CDR2 YYNGEE. The CDR3 spans 14 residues. CDR3 DNA sequence: TGTGCCAGCAGCACCCGGGACAGCAACACTGAAGCTTTCTTT. Translating gives CASSTRDSNTEAFF.

This clone was recorded once. The J gene is TRBJ1-4, the V gene TRBV5-6; D gene ambiguous. Germline V gene sequence: CDR1 SGHDT, CDR2 YYEEEE. The CDR3 extends over 14 amino acids. V lost 0 bases and J 3 bases, leaving 6 bases between the germline ends. CDR3 coding DNA: TGTGCCAGCAGCTTGGTGTCAGCTAATGAAAAACTGTTTTTT. Protein sequence: CASSLVSANEKLFF.

This clone was seen only a few times. J is TRBJ2-7 and V is TRBV19; TRBD1 matches 7 bases. This CDR3 is built from 15 residues. Germline V gene data show CDR1 as LNHDA and CDR2 as SQIVND (reference sequence). V trimming: 4 bases; J trimming: 2 bases; junction bases outside the gene matches: 8. CDR3 nucleotides: TGTGCCAGTAGTACCATCGACAGGGCAACCTACGAGCAGTACTTC. Its translation: CASSTIDRATYEQYF.

J is TRBJ1-6 and V is TRBV5-1; D unclear. V gave up 0 bases and J gave up 8 bases, with 15 bases separating them. The CDR3 length is 16 residues. The V gene's germline CDR1 is SGHRS and CDR2 YFSETQ. The CDR3 loop reads CASSLGQALLDSPLHF. CDR3 bases: TGCGCCAGCAGCTTGGGCCAGGCACTCCTCGATTCACCCCTCCACTTT.

This clone appeared a single time. The V gene is TRBV6-1, the J gene TRBJ2-1, with unresolved D. This CDR3 comprises 15 residues. Deletions cut 3 bases from V and 0 bases from J, with 9 bases between. The V gene's germline CDR1 is MNHNS and CDR2 SASEGT. The CDR3 loop reads CASSEAESSYNEQFF. CDR3 coding DNA: TGTGCCAGCAGTGAGGCAGAAAGCTCCTACAATGAGCAGTTCTTC.